A selection of T cell receptor beta chains follows, all from one sample in a study of cytomegalovirus exposure and HLA in healthy donors. Sequencing was performed with immunoSEQ multiplex PCR; in TCRdb, only in-frame clones are kept and a portion is missing. This sample's table reports about 210,000 clones. Material for sequencing was PBMCs. All receptors derive from a woman aged 25-40 years in good health and CMV-seropositive. Both conserved end residues are part of each CDR3. D genes are given only for firm matches.

V gene,D gene,J gene,CDR3 protein,CDR3 DNA
TRBV2,TRBD1,TRBJ1-2,CASIPGQAVGYGYTF,TGTGCCAGCATCCCGGGACAGGCGGTGGGCTATGGCTACACCTTC
TRBV7-8,-,TRBJ2-3,CASSPSPNGDTQYF,TGTGCCAGCAGCCCGTCCCCCAACGGAGATACGCAGTATTTT
TRBV4-1,TRBD1,TRBJ2-7,CASSQDGQGRYEQYF,TGCGCCAGCAGCCAAGATGGACAGGGTAGGTACGAGCAGTACTTC
TRBV7-9,TRBD2,TRBJ2-1,CASSPAGESYNEQFF,TGTGCCAGCAGTCCAGCGGGAGAGTCCTACAATGAGCAGTTCTTC
TRBV7-8,-,TRBJ1-1,CASSLAPNTEAFF,TGTGCCAGCAGCTTAGCCCCTAACACTGAAGCTTTCTTT
TRBV18,-,TRBJ2-1,CASSPDLQNEQFF,TGTGCCAGCTCACCCGACTTACAAAATGAGCAGTTCTTC
TRBV7-8,TRBD1,TRBJ1-1,CASSFLAMGQGKEAFF,TGTGCCAGCAGCTTCCTCGCAATGGGACAGGGGAAGGAAGCTTTCTTT
TRBV9,TRBD2,TRBJ2-1,CASSVGLSGSSYNEQFF,TGTGCCAGCAGCGTCGGCCTTAGCGGGAGCTCCTACAATGAGCAGTTCTTC
TRBV5-4,-,TRBJ2-5,CASSLTDGIQETQYF,TGTGCCAGCAGCCTTACGGACGGGATCCAAGAGACCCAGTACTTC
TRBV6-6,-,TRBJ1-4,CASSYSMATRELFF,TGTGCCAGCAGTTACTCGATGGCAACCAGGGAACTGTTTTTT